The sequence of this TCR beta chain was determined in a study of blood T cells in healthy people across ages. Notes on the study in general: Strong correlation existed between TCR beta diversity and naive T cell percentage. Fewer expanded clones and more diversity marked long-lived versus aged donors. With donor CMV status unknown, expanded clonotype changes were possibly confounded.

This CDR3 has 13 residues. Germline assignment: CDR1 SQVTM and CDR2 ANQGSEA. V dropped 3 bases and J dropped 4 bases, with 12 bases sitting between them. A second PCR, run for roughly 6 to 11 cycles, used a sample-barcoded 5' primer plus a J-beta primer mix. MiXCR, run by TCRdb on the 5' RACE reads, gives a single entry per CDR3 protein. This table has about 1.4 million distinct CDR3 sequences, approximately 60% appearing once. The donors, healthy Caucasians from Russia, were aged about 6 to 90. This clonotype has a handful of counts. Its specificity is not known. Sequenced sample: blood. The rearrangement links TRBV29-1 to TRBJ1-2; unclear D gene. This receptor was taken from a man aged 18-30 years in good health. CDR3 region: CSVEGRSSYGYTF. The CDR3 nucleotides are TGCAGCGTTGAGGGCAGGTCTTCCTATGGCTACACCTTC.